The 26 T cell receptor beta chains below come from one sample, sequenced in a study of blood T cell repertoires in COVID-19. Data came from immunoSEQ multiplex PCR; TCRdb stores just in-frame clones and leaves some out. The table has roughly 200,000 clones, 84% seen once; the top ten hold over 6%. The sequenced sample was peripheral blood. The receptors derive from an elderly woman with COVID-19, enrolled during active disease.

This chain uses TRBV5-8 with TRBJ2-1; D is possibly TRBD2 (7 bases). The V and J ends lost 4 bases and 5 bases respectively, with 19 bases between them. This CDR3 is 16 amino acids long. Germline CDR1 and CDR2: SGHTS and YDEGEE. The CDR3 coding sequence is TGTGCCAGCAGCATCATGGGGGGGGCGAAAGACAATGAGCAGTTCTTC. Translating it yields CASSIMGGAKDNEQFF.

The chain employs TRBV25-1 and TRBJ1-4; 8 positions match TRBD1. Looked up from germline, CDR1 is MGHDK and CDR2 is SYGVNS. There are 14 residues in the CDR3. J lost 5 bases, V lost 2 bases, and 1 base had no gene match. The CDR3 coding sequence is TGTGCCAGCAGTGAAGACAGGGGAAATGAAAAACTGTTTTTT. This translates into CASSEDRGNEKLFF. The full variable domain, with the rest looked up from reference TRBV25-1 and TRBJ1-4, is EADIYQTPRYLVIGTGKKITLECSQTMGHDKMYWYQQDPGMELHLIHYSYGVNSTEKGDLSSESTVSRIRTEHFPLTLESARPSHTSQYLCASSEDRGNEKLFFGSGTQLSVL.

The gene calls are TRBV9 and TRBJ2-5, with D tentatively TRBD2 (6 bases). Germline-derived CDR1 and CDR2 are SGDLS and YYNGEE. The CDR3 is made up of 16 amino acids. V was clipped by 0 bases and J by 1 base, with 13 bases between them. The CDR3 DNA reads TGTGCCAGCAGCGTAGATGATAGCGGACTCCAAGAGACCCAGTACTTC. It translates to CASSVDDSGLQETQYF.

This clone was detected only once. This chain links TRBV27 with TRBJ2-5; TRBD1 might be the D (6 bases). CDR3 length: 12 amino acids. Germline V gene sequence: CDR1 MNHEY, CDR2 SMNVEV (reference sequence). With 6 bases removed from V and 3 bases from J, the gap between germline ends came to 8 bases. This CDR3 reads CASSNREETQYF. CDR3 nucleotides: TGTGCCAGCAGCAACAGGGAAGAGACCCAGTACTTC.

The rearrangement joins TRBV11-2 to TRBJ1-5; D may be TRBD1 (5 bases). Trimming shortened V by 2 bases and J by 8 bases, and 19 bases separated the two germline ends. The CDR3 totals 16 residues. Germline loops: CDR1 SGHAT, CDR2 FQNNGV. The CDR3 region has the DNA TGTGCCAGCAGCTTATCAGACCCCGCAGGGCAGGAGCCCCAGCATTTT. Its protein product is CASSLSDPAGQEPQHF. Using reference TRBV11-2 and TRBJ1-5 for the parts outside the CDR3, the full variable domain is EAGVAQSPRYKIIEKRQSVAFWCNPISGHATLYWYQQILGQGPKLLIQFQNNGVVDDSQLPKDRFSAERLKGVDSTLKIQPAKLEDSAVYLCASSLSDPAGQEPQHFGDGTRLSIL.

This chain connects TRBV3-1 (or the pseudogene TRBV3-2) to TRBJ2-1, with D possibly TRBD1 on 6 matching bases. Germline assignment: CDR1 LGHDT and CDR2 YNNKEL (reference sequence). Trimming left V 0 bases short and J 4 bases short, with 13 bases between. The CDR3 is 16 amino acids. In DNA, the CDR3 is TGTGCCAGCAGCCAAGATGGCAGGGGTACTTACAATGAGCAGTTCTTC. This sequence encodes CASSQDGRGTYNEQFF.

The chain joins TRBV19 to TRBJ2-2, with a possible D match to TRBD1 (6 bases). CDR1 and CDR2 from the germline V gene are LNHDA and SQIVND (reference sequence). V was trimmed by 6 bases and J by 5 bases, leaving 10 bases between them. This CDR3 comprises 13 residues. The CDR3, as DNA: TGTGCCAGTAGGGGGGCTCGGACCGGGGAGCTGTTTTTT. It specifies CASRGARTGELFF.

This rearrangement joins TRBV6-6 to TRBJ2-5; D is possibly TRBD2 (5 bases). The CDR3 spans 14 residues. The germline V gene has CDR1 MNHNY and CDR2 SVGAGI (reference sequence). Between the trimmed V and J ends, which lost 5 bases and 5 bases, there was a span of 15 bases. This CDR3 is CASSRSGFWETQYF. CDR3 coding DNA: TGTGCCAGCAGTCGTTCGGGGTTTTGGGAGACCCAGTACTTC.

CDR3 loop: CASSLAPRNSPLHF. As DNA, the CDR3 is TGTGCCAGCAGCTTAGCTCCCCGGAATTCACCCCTCCACTTT. This sequence joins TRBV7-8 and TRBJ1-6; the D is unclear. This CDR3 comprises 14 residues. Germline assignment: CDR1 SGHVS and CDR2 FQNEAQ. Trimming pared 0 bases from V and 7 bases from J, leaving 7 bases between.

This chain uses TRBV14 with TRBJ1-2; TRBD1 aligns across 9 bases. Trimming cost V 2 bases and J 7 bases; bases outside gene matches: 14. The CDR3 totals 17 residues. Germline lookup yields CDR1 SGHDN and CDR2 FVKESK. CDR3 amino acids: CASSQSSPGTGTFGYTF. The DNA for the CDR3 is TGTGCCAGCAGCCAAAGTTCCCCCGGGACAGGGACTTTTGGCTACACCTTC.

The chain has TRBV9 and TRBJ2-7; 12 positions match TRBD2. Germline trimming cut 3 bases from V and 5 bases from J; bases unmatched to any gene: 9. The germline gives CDR1 SGDLS, CDR2 YYNGEE. The CDR3 has 16 amino acids. CDR3 bases: TGTGCCAGCAGCGCGCTACGACTAGCGGGGGCGGACGAGCAGTACTTC. Protein product: CASSALRLAGADEQYF.

As regards this clone: The sample contains more than one DNA sequence encoding this CDR3. This chain joins TRBV5-1 and TRBJ1-4; D is ambiguous. Looked up from germline, CDR1 is SGHRS and CDR2 is YFSETQ. Trimming pared 0 bases from V and 5 bases from J, leaving 11 bases between. The CDR3 contains 15 residues. The CDR3 DNA reads TGCGCCAGCAGCTTGGGGGCGGGCTCCAATGAAAAACTGTTTTTT. As protein: CASSLGAGSNEKLFF.

The V call is TRBV11-2, the J call TRBJ2-1; 10 nucleotides agree with TRBD2. Germline V lookup: CDR1 SGHAT, CDR2 FQNNGV. J was trimmed by 4 bases and V by 5 bases; bases with no gene match: 5. The CDR3 runs to 15 residues. In nucleotides, the CDR3 is TGTGCCAGCAGCGTAGCGGGAGGCCCGTACAATGAGCAGTTCTTC. It encodes CASSVAGGPYNEQFF. The entire variable domain, with the rest obtained from reference TRBV11-2 and TRBJ2-1, is as follows: EAGVAQSPRYKIIEKRQSVAFWCNPISGHATLYWYQQILGQGPKLLIQFQNNGVVDDSQLPKDRFSAERLKGVDSTLKIQPAKLEDSAVYLCASSVAGGPYNEQFFGPGTRLTVL.

This clone has only one observation. The chain joins TRBV28 to TRBJ1-2; 8 nucleotides match TRBD1. The CDR3 length is 15 residues. Looked up from germline, CDR1 is MDHEN and CDR2 is SYDVKM. Unmatched junction bases numbered 7, after V lost 3 bases and J lost 4 bases. In DNA, the CDR3 is TGTGCCAGCAGTTTCCTTGGGGACAGGCTCTATGGCTACACCTTC. This gives the protein CASSFLGDRLYGYTF.

The chain combines TRBV10-3 with TRBJ2-2; 9 positions agree with TRBD2. This CDR3 comprises 15 residues. In germline, CDR1 is ENHRY, CDR2 SYGVKD. V lost 1 base and J lost 6; bases outside the gene matches: 3. This CDR3 is CAISELLAGSGELFF. The CDR3 DNA reads as TGTGCCATCAGTGAGTTGCTAGCGGGGTCCGGGGAGCTGTTTTTT.

The chain links TRBV5-5 to TRBJ1-1; D possibly corresponds to TRBD1 (6 bases). The V and J ends lost 1 base and 1 base respectively, with 11 bases between them. Germline V lookup: CDR1 SGHKS, CDR2 YYEKEE (reference sequence). CDR3 length equals 15 residues. In DNA, the CDR3 is TGTGCCAGCAGCTTGAAAGGACAGTCGAACACTGAAGCTTTCTTT. It codes for CASSLKGQSNTEAFF.

The chain joins TRBV11-3 to TRBJ1-6; D is uncertain. V shed 0 bases and J shed 9 bases, with 6 bases lying between them. The germline gives CDR1 SGHNT, CDR2 YENEEA. The CDR3 loop spans 13 amino acids. The CDR3 sequence is CASSLDVFSPLHF. CDR3 coding DNA: TGTGCCAGCAGCTTAGACGTCTTTTCACCCCTCCACTTT. Using reference TRBV11-3 and TRBJ1-6 for the parts outside the CDR3, the full variable domain is EAGVVQSPRYKIIEKKQPVAFWCNPISGHNTLYWYLQNLGQGPELLIRYENEEAVDDSQLPKDRFSAERLKGVDSTLKIQPAELGDSAVYLCASSLDVFSPLHFGNGTRLTVT.

The rearrangement links TRBV6-4 to TRBJ2-6; D is perhaps TRBD2 (6 bases). The germline V gene has CDR1 MRHNA and CDR2 SNTAGT. Trimming removed 5 bases at V and 0 bases at J, with 8 bases between. This CDR3 comprises 15 residues. CDR3 DNA sequence: TGTGCCAGCAGTTTGGAGGGCTCTGGGGCCAACGTCCTGACTTTC. This translates into CASSLEGSGANVLTF.

The chain has TRBV6-5 and TRBJ2-7; possibly TRBD2 for D (6 bases). The length of the CDR3 is 11 residues. Trimming took 8 bases from V and 3 from J, leaving 8 bases between them. Germline V CDR1 and CDR2: MNHEY, SVGAGI. The chain's CDR3 is CASFSGYEQYF. The CDR3 DNA sequence: TGTGCCAGCTTTAGCGGCTACGAGCAGTACTTC.

This clone appeared a single time. The rearrangement links TRBV25-1 to TRBJ1-2, with TRBD1 as a possible D gene (5 bases). The CDR3 is 14 residues long. V lost 5 bases and J lost 6, with 16 bases in between. Germline V gene sequence: CDR1 MGHDK, CDR2 SYGVNS. This CDR3 reads CASSRAGYGDGYTF. In DNA, the CDR3 is TGTGCCAGCAGTCGGGCAGGGTATGGGGATGGCTACACCTTC.

V and J are TRBV7-6 and TRBJ2-2; 13 nucleotides align to TRBD2. This CDR3 is built from 14 residues. CDR1 is SGHVS, CDR2 FNYEAQ, per germline. V was clipped by 6 bases and J by 10 bases; unmatched bases: 5. The CDR3 here is CASSTSGRAAELFF. Here the CDR3 DNA reads TGTGCCAGCAGTACTAGCGGGAGGGCCGCGGAGCTGTTTTTT.

The chain is built from TRBV6-5 and TRBJ1-1, with TRBD1 identical over 9 bases. Germline loops: CDR1 MNHEY, CDR2 SVGAGI. The CDR3 totals 13 residues. V shed 6 bases and J 7 bases; nucleotides not matched to a gene: 6. The CDR3 protein is CASSLGQGSEAFF. The CDR3 DNA sequence: TGTGCCAGCAGCCTCGGACAGGGGAGTGAAGCTTTCTTT.

The sample holds one count of this clone. The V gene is TRBV6-5, the J gene TRBJ1-2, with D possibly being TRBD1 (5 bases). The CDR3 sequence is 15 residues long. With 6 bases removed from V and 0 bases from J, the gap between germline ends came to 14 bases. Germline CDR1 and CDR2: MNHEY and SVGAGI. In DNA form, the CDR3 reads TGTGCCAGCAGCCTAGGCAGGGCTACTAACTATGGCTACACCTTC. This gives the protein CASSLGRATNYGYTF.

The CDR3 coding sequence is TGTGCCAGCAGTGAAGGAGTAGCGGGAGGAGAGACCCAGTACTTC. Encoded protein: CASSEGVAGGETQYF. The chain employs TRBV6-1 and TRBJ2-5; 10 bases agree with TRBD2. This CDR3 region has 15 residues. V trimming: 1 base; J trimming: 4 bases; junction bases outside the gene matches: 3. CDR1 is MNHNS and CDR2 is SASEGT in the germline V gene.

The chain carries TRBV9 and TRBJ1-3; D unclear. Germline V CDR1 and CDR2: SGDLS, YYNGEE. V was cut by 2 bases and J by 9 bases, with 6 bases left in between. The CDR3 runs 11 residues. CDR3 protein: CASSVGGTIYF. In DNA form, the CDR3 reads TGTGCCAGCAGCGTCGGAGGCACCATATATTTT.

The chain is built from TRBV3-1 (or the pseudogene TRBV3-2) and TRBJ2-2; 8 bases are a match to TRBD2. The CDR3 sequence is 14 residues long. Germline V gene data show CDR1 as LGHDT and CDR2 as YNNKEL (reference sequence). V gave up 5 bases and J gave up 5 bases; unmatched junction bases: 4. CDR3: CASSKSGGTGELFF. CDR3 bases: TGTGCCAGCAGCAAAAGCGGGGGTACCGGGGAGCTGTTTTTT.